This T cell receptor beta chain was recovered during a study of PD-1 blockade in classical Hodgkin lymphoma. General study findings and limits: CD4+ but not CD8+ TCR diversity rose significantly by C4D1.

Assay used: immunoSEQ multiplex PCR; TCRdb lists only in-frame clones, some missing. The sample lists tens of thousands of clones, about four fifths occurring once. V was shortened by 3 bases and J by 6 bases, with 12 bases between the two germline ends. The CDR3 is made up of 14 amino acids. The germline gives CDR1 SGHDN, CDR2 FVKESK. This clone was detected a few times. Its cognate antigen is unknown. Each of the patients experienced relapse following autologous stem cell transplantation, and their brentuximab vedotin exposure differed. The gene calls are TRBV14 and TRBJ2-1, with D possibly TRBD2 on 5 matching bases. This specimen consisted of peripheral blood mononuclear cells (PBMCs), obtained before the second cycle of nivolumab. This clonotype originated in a human donor with classical Hodgkin lymphoma. The chain's CDR3 is CASSHWESGNEQFF. CDR3 nucleotide sequence: TGTGCCAGCAGCCATTGGGAGAGTGGCAATGAGCAGTTCTTC. The full variable domain, with the rest looked up from reference TRBV14 and TRBJ2-1, is EAGVTQFPSHSVIEKGQTVTLRCDPISGHDNLYWYRRVMGKEIKFLLHFVKESKQDESGMPNNRFLAERTGGTYSTLKVQPAELEDSGVYFCASSHWESGNEQFFGPGTRLTVL.